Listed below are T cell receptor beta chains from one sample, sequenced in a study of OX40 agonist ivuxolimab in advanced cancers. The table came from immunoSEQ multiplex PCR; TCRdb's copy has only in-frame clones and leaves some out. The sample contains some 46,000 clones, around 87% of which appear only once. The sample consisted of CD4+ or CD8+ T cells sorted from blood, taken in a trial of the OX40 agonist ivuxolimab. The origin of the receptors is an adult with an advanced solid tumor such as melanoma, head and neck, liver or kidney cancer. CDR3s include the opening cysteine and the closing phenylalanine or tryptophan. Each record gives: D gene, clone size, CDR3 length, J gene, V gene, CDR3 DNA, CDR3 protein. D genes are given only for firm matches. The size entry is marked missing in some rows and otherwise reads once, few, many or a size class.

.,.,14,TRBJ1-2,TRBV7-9,TGTGCCAGCAGCCTCGGGACGGCCAACTATGGCTACACCTTC,CASSLGTANYGYTF
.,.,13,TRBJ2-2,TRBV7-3,TGTGCCAGCAGCTTGCGCCGGACCTCCAAGCTGTTTTTT,CASSLRRTSKLFF
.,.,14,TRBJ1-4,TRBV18,TGTGCCAGCTCACTTGGGACGGGTGGAGAAAAACTGTTTTTT,CASSLGTGGEKLFF
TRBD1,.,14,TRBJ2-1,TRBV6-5,TGTGCCAGCAGGGGGACAGGGGGCGGCAATGAGCAGTTCTTC,CASRGTGGGNEQFF
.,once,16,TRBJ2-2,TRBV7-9,TGTGCCAGCAGCTCCCCCAGGACTCCGAACACCGGGGAGCTGTTTTTT,CASSSPRTPNTGELFF
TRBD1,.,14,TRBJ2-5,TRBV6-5,TGTGCCAGCAGCTCCCTACAGGGGCGAGAGACCCAGTACTTC,CASSSLQGRETQYF
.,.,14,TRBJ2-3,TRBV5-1,TGCGCCAGCAGCCCTGGGTCCTACACAGATACGCAGTATTTT,CASSPGSYTDTQYF
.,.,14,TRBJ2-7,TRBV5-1,TGCGCCAGCAGCTTGGGGTGGGGGGAAGACGAGCAGTACTTC,CASSLGWGEDEQYF
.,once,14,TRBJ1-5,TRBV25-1,TGTGCCAGCGAAGGCACTGGTCCCAATCAGCCCCAGCATTTT,CASEGTGPNQPQHF
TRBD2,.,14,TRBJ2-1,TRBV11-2,TGTGCCAGCAGCCGCAGCGGGGGCGAGAATGAGCAGTTCTTC,CASSRSGGENEQFF
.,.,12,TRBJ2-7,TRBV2,TGTGCCAGCACGGCACCGAGGTCCGAGCAGTACTTC,CASTAPRSEQYF
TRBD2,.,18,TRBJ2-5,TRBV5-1,TGCGCCAGCAGCTCGGGACTAGCGGGGGCCTGGTCCCAAGAGACCCAGTACTTC,CASSSGLAGAWSQETQYF
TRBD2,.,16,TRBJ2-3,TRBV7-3,TGTGCCAGCAGCCCGCTAGCGGGAGGGCCGGGAGATACGCAGTATTTT,CASSPLAGGPGDTQYF
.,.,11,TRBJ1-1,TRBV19,TGTGCCAGTAGTATGTCAGTTGAAGCTTTCTTT,CASSMSVEAFF
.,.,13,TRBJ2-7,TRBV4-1,TGCGCCAGCAGCCGATTTGGGGGAGGCGAGCAGTACTTC,CASSRFGGGEQYF
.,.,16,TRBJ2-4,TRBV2,TGTGCCAGCAGTGGATCCCTAGACAGAATCAAAAACATTCAGTACTTC,CASSGSLDRIKNIQYF
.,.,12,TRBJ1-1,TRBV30,TGTGCCTGGAACAGGTTTGATACTGAAGCTTTCTTT,CAWNRFDTEAFF
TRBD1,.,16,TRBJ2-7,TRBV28,TGTGCCAGCAGTCCCGGGACAGGGGGTTACACCTACGAGCAGTACTTC,CASSPGTGGYTYEQYF
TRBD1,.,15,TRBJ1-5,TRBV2,TGTGCCAGCAGTCCCCGGACAGGGCGGGATCAGCCCCAGCATTTT,CASSPRTGRDQPQHF
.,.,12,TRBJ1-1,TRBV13,TGTGCCAGCAGTGAGGGTAACACTGAAGCTTTCTTT,CASSEGNTEAFF
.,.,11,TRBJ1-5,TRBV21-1,TGTGCCAGCAGCCTTCCCCAGCCCCAGCATTTT,CASSLPQPQHF
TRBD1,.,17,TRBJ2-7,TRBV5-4,TGTGCCAGCAGCTTGTCCCCGGGACAGGGGGCAGTAAGAGAGCAGTACTTC,CASSLSPGQGAVREQYF
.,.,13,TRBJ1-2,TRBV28,TGTGCCAGCAGTGACAGTGTGAACTATGGCTACACCTTC,CASSDSVNYGYTF
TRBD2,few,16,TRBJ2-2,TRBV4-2,TGTGCCAGCAGACTAGCGGGGGGGCGGGCCACCGGGGAGCTGTTTTTT,CASRLAGGRATGELFF
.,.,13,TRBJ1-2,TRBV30,TGTGCCTGGAGGGGGGCAGTGCTAGGAGGCTACACCTTC,CAWRGAVLGGYTF
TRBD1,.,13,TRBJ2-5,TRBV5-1,TGCGCCAGCAGCCCGGACAGGGGACAGACCCAGTACTTC,CASSPDRGQTQYF
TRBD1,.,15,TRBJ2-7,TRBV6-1,TGTGCCAGCACGGTGGGACAGGGGGTTACTTACGAGCAGTACTTC,CASTVGQGVTYEQYF
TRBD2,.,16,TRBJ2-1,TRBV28,TGTGCCAGCAGTCCCGGGGGACTAGCGGGGGCATATGAGCAGTTCTTC,CASSPGGLAGAYEQFF
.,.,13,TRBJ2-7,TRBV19,TGTGCCAGTAGTGTACAAAGATACTACGAGCAGTACTTC,CASSVQRYYEQYF
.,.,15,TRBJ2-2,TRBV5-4,TGTGCCAGCCGCCCCCAGGGGACGAACACCGGGGAGCTGTTTTTT,CASRPQGTNTGELFF
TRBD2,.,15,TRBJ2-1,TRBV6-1,TGTGCCAGCAGTCCAGGGACGGCGGGAGGAAATGAGCAGTTCTTC,CASSPGTAGGNEQFF
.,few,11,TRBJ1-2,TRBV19,TGTGCCAGTATGAGTGGCTATGGCTACACCTTC,CASMSGYGYTF
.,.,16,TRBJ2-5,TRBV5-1,TGCGCCAGCAGCTTGGCCCCCCGGGGTAACGGGGAGACCCAGTACTTC,CASSLAPRGNGETQYF
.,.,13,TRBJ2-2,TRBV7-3,TGTGCCAGCAGCTTAGAGGTGGCCGGGGAGCTGTTTTTT,CASSLEVAGELFF
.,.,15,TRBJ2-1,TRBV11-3,TGTGCCAGCAGCGCCGTCCAGGGGGGTCTCAATGAGCAGTTCTTC,CASSAVQGGLNEQFF
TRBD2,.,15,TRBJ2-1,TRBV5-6,TGTGCCAGCAGCTCGGCGGGTAGCGGGAGTGATGAGCAGTTCTTC,CASSSAGSGSDEQFF
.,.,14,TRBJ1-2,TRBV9,TGTGCCAGCAGCGTCACAGAGTCTCACTATGGCTACACCTTC,CASSVTESHYGYTF
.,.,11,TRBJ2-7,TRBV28,TGTGCCAGCAGTTTTTGGGGGATTCAGTACTTC,CASSFWGIQYF
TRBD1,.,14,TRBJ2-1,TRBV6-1,TGTGCCAGCAGTGAAGGAGGGGGCATAAATGAGCAGTTCTTC,CASSEGGGINEQFF
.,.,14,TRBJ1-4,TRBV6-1,TGTGCCAGCAGTGAAGAGAAAGGGAGGAGGAAACTGTTTTTT,CASSEEKGRRKLFF
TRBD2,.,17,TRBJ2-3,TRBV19,TGTGCCAGTAGTAAACGACTAGCGGGAGGCTATGGAGATACGCAGTATTTT,CASSKRLAGGYGDTQYF
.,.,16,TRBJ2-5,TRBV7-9,TGTGCCAGCAGCTCCATGAGGGATGAAGCGAAAGAGACCCAGTACTTC,CASSSMRDEAKETQYF